The present entry profiles one T cell receptor (beta chain) with its context. Its cognate antigen has yet to be identified. Base qualities are missing; no much larger clone stands one base away. The CDR3 regions of human TCRbeta chains were subjected to immunosequencing. Regarding the original processing steps: TCRs in the repertoires were matched against a reference library of SARS-CoV-2-specific TCRs that had been generated with the MIRA antigen-specificity platform. Breadth was defined as the fraction of unique TCRs that were SARS-CoV-2-associated. Depth was defined as the fraction of total T cells that were SARS-CoV-2-associated. Using the MIRA data, each spike-specific TCR was assigned both to the spike region to which the TCR was reactive and to a CD4 or CD8 class. Log10-transformed breadth and depth values were compared by one-way ANOVA with Sidak's multiple comparisons tests. Not all clones reach the TCRdb copy of this immuneACCESS table, which keeps in-frame sequences only. Checked studies attribute under half of the gap to unresolved V genes and leave the rest unexplained. V and J calls and clone size come straight from that table; D and trimming were deduced from the DNA. The sample table shows about 150,000 clones, and about 86% are seen once. The ten largest make up 5.5% to 6% of the sample.

This sample is drawn from a study of T cell responses to AZD1222 COVID-19 vaccine (dated by TCRdb to the early 2020s). As for the study more broadly: TCR sequencing was performed for 230 to 250 trial participants, of whom 200 to 210 were given two doses of AZD1222 and approximately 25 were given two doses of MenACWY control vaccine. Trial participants were enrolled into age subgroups of 18-55, 56-69 and 70-plus years, which contained approximately 150, 28 and 58 TCR-sequenced participants, respectively. The paper as a whole reports these results and caveats: Because no day 14 peak-response samples were available, the repertoires could be characterized only after the peak T cell response. The whole spike protein was spanned by vaccine-associated CD4 TCRs, and dominant responses were seen in regions 160-218 and 743-854. After two AZD1222 doses, spike-specific TCR breadth and depth were significantly higher than at day 0 and than in MenACWY recipients. The 56-69-year group was small, and its depth increase did not reach significance, likely because of low power. Reportedly, close to half of the unique spike-specific TCRs recognized epitopes lying outside the regions that are mutated in the B.1.351 and B.1.1.7 variants. Participants were mostly white British and included more females than males, and it was suggested by the authors that clonal diversity may have been underestimated. Conclusions about previously exposed vaccinees were limited because only a handful of AZD1222 recipients were SARS-CoV-2 seropositive at baseline.

Trimming removed 1 base from V and 5 bases from J, leaving 9 bases between the germline ends. From a lookup of the germline V gene, CDR1 and CDR2 are LGHNT and FRNRAP. The CDR3 covers 14 residues, taking in both the cysteine and the phenylalanine. Only CDR3 DNA remains: 42 bases, in frame from the first base. Reading the label with the study, this specimen's time point is: baseline before first vaccination. The treatment or condition label, as the study defines it: meningococcal conjugate vaccine given as trial control. Vaccinee samples came from UK trials COV001 and COV002, including a single-blind randomized controlled phase 2/3 trial of AZD1222 (ChAdOx1 nCoV-19) in healthy adults. For TCRbeta chain sequencing, PBMC samples were collected from trial participants at day 0 and at day 28 after the second dose.

The rearrangement combines TRBV12-5 with TRBJ1-5; there is no confident call for the D gene. The source of this sequence is an adult in good health. The source material was peripheral blood, sampled on day 0 of MenACWY control vaccination. CDR3 sequence: CASGLGRWDQPQHF. The DNA sequence is as follows: TGTGCTAGTGGTTTGGGGAGATGGGATCAGCCCCAGCATTTT.